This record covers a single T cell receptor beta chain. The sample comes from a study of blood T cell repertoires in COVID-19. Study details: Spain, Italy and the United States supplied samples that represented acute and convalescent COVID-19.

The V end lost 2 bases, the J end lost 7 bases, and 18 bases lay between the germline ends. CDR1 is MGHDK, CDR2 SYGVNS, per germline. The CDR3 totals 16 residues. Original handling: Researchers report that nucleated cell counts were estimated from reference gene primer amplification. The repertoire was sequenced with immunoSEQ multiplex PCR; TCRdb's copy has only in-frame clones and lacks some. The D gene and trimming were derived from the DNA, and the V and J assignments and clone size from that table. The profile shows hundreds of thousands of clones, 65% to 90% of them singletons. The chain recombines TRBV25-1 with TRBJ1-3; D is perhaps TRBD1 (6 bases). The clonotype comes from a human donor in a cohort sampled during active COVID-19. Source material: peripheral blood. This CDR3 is CASSEGRGAGVNTIYF. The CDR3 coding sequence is TGTGCCAGCAGTGAAGGACGGGGGGCAGGCGTGAACACCATATATTTT. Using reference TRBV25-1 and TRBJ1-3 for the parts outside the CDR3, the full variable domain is EADIYQTPRYLVIGTGKKITLECSQTMGHDKMYWYQQDPGMELHLIHYSYGVNSTEKGDLSSESTVSRIRTEHFPLTLESARPSHTSQYLCASSEGRGAGVNTIYFGEGSWLTVV.